This TCR beta chain emerged from a study of technical replicates of blood from a handful of donors. With V trimmed by 2 bases and J by 0 bases, 4 bases remained unmatched. CDR3 length: 15 residues. CDR1 SGHTA and CDR2 FQGNSA come from the germline V gene. TCRdb keeps only in-frame clones here, not all; method: immunoSEQ multiplex PCR. The sample yields 70,000 to 95,000 clones, about 91% seen once. The clonotype originates from a human donor in good health. Some clones in this sample may be carry-over from other donors' samples. The V and J genes are TRBV7-2 and TRBJ2-7, with 7 nucleotides matching TRBD1. Sequencing was carried out using T cells isolated from PBMCs. The CDR3 nucleotides read TGTGCCAGCAGCTTATACTGGACAGGCTCCTACGAGCAGTACTTC. Protein: CASSLYWTGSYEQYF.